This T cell receptor (beta chain) emerged from a study of cytomegalovirus exposure and HLA in healthy donors listed by TCRdb under 2017. Regarding the complete study: According to a later analysis, the 120 or so validation repertoires were produced on the same platform as the 666 repertoires of the first cohort. The study was designed to test whether signatures of past pathogen exposure could be identified by cataloging public T cell receptors. In addition to the first cohort of 650 to 750 subjects, a separate validation cohort of approximately 130 different subjects was used. To predict cytomegalovirus infection status, the study brought together high-throughput TCR immunosequencing, statistical association of individual TCRs with disease status, and machine learning.

The CDR3 measures 15 amino acids from cysteine to phenylalanine. Kept here is only the CDR3 DNA, which spans 45 bases and is read in frame from base 1. Ends trimmed: V by 0 bases, J by 3 bases; bases unmatched to a gene: 4. The germline V gene yields SGHRS for CDR1 and YFSETQ for CDR2. Library preparation employed the immunoSEQ multiplex PCR assay. On the authors' methods: To diagnose cytomegalovirus status from the catalog of TCR beta chain sequences, a statistical classification framework was built. TCRdb took this table from immuneACCESS and kept in-frame rearrangements with V and J called. Such tables lack part of the clones; where checked against another copy, unresolved V genes explain under half of the gap, and the rest is unexplained. V and J calls and clone size are copied from that table; D and trimming were computed from the DNA. The sample contains about 200,000 clones, around nine tenths of them found a single time. The biggest ten clones account for about 2% of the sample.

In the case of this clone: Its antigen is not yet known. There are no base qualities to consult, and no much larger clone falls within one base.

The study at large found these results: Cytomegalovirus status was reported to be diagnosed by the classifier with high specificity and sensitivity in both the original and validation cohorts. The validation cohort had no HLA typing available for a later analysis, so co-occurrence within that cohort was assessed over all 110 or so repertoires. A total of about 150 TCR beta chains were listed by the study as associated with cytomegalovirus. While some public TCRs were present in many individuals, most TCR sequences turned up only very rarely across donors. The authors suggested that the approach could potentially be extended to other disease states and immunological phenotypes. In vitro tests confirmed that a few of the cytomegalovirus-associated TCR beta chains recognize cytomegalovirus antigens. Of the cluster scores, 90% to 95% were above 0 in a later analysis, which found that TCRs clustered in the first cohort also tended to co-occur in the 120 validation repertoires.

Donors formed part of the validation cohort, which comprised about 120 subjects and was distinct from the first cohort of several hundred subjects. Here the chain combines TRBV5-1 and TRBJ2-7, and 9 junction bases match TRBD2. The sequenced material came from PBMCs. The receptor's source is a woman aged 18-29 years in good health and CMV-seropositive. The CDR3 corresponds to CASSLDAGGDYEQYF. The bases read TGCGCCAGCAGCTTGGATGCGGGAGGGGACTACGAGCAGTACTTC.